This T cell receptor beta chain comes out of a study of regulatory T cells in long-lasting Graves disease. In building TCR beta libraries, iRepertoire HTBI primers were used together with Arm-PCR of CDR3 regions. TCRdb redid the calling of the multiplex PCR reads with MiXCR, one entry per CDR3 protein. Counted here are fewer than 550,000 distinct CDR3 sequences, 20% to 25% occurring once; the ten biggest clones make up roughly 6.9%. This clonotype was detected many times. With 4 bases clipped from V and 4 bases from J, the junction kept 4 bases outside the gene matches. The germline CDR1 and CDR2 sequences are ENHRY and SYGVKD. The CDR3 is made up of 15 amino acids. The sample's time point: persistent/refractory GD, antithyroid drugs over 5 years with positive TRAb. Generation of the TCR library employed RNA extracted from PBMCs.

The V and J genes are TRBV10-3 and TRBJ1-4, with 9 bases that match TRBD1. The receptor's source is a female donor with Graves disease. The sample in question was peripheral blood mononuclear cells (PBMCs), obtained when the disease was refractory, from a patient treated with antithyroid drugs. CDR3 region: CAISGDRDGNEKLFF. Here the CDR3 DNA reads TGTGCCATCAGTGGGGACAGGGATGGTAATGAAAAACTGTTTTTT.